The rows below give T cell receptor beta chains drawn from one sample of a study of OX40 agonist ivuxolimab in advanced cancers. Method: immunoSEQ multiplex PCR; TCRdb's copy keeps in-frame clones and lacks some. Of 50,000 to 70,000 clones detected, more than 75% appear once; the ten largest clones hold about 13%. Sequenced material: CD4+ or CD8+ T cells sorted from blood, taken in a trial of the OX40 agonist ivuxolimab. These receptors were collected from an adult with an advanced solid tumor such as melanoma, head and neck, liver or kidney cancer. Both conserved end residues are part of each CDR3. Each record gives: J gene, D gene, V gene, clone size, CDR3 protein, CDR3 DNA. The D gene is left open where the match is weak. Where a row states a size, it is once, few, many or the class of an expanded clone; other rows omit it.

J: TRBJ2-7
D: TRBD1
V: TRBV4-2
size: NA
CDR3: CASSQTPDRGYEQYF
DNA: TGTGCCAGCAGCCAAACCCCAGACAGGGGCTACGAGCAGTACTTC

J: TRBJ1-2
D: NA
V: TRBV5-6
size: NA
CDR3: CASSFWGPSANYGYTF
DNA: TGTGCCAGCAGCTTTTGGGGGCCGTCTGCTAACTATGGCTACACCTTC

J: TRBJ2-3
D: NA
V: TRBV5-6
size: NA
CDR3: CASSYSPSSTDTQYF
DNA: TGTGCCAGCAGCTACTCACCCTCTAGCACAGATACGCAGTATTTT

J: TRBJ1-1
D: NA
V: TRBV10-3
size: NA
CDR3: CAISERAQRHTEAFF
DNA: TGTGCCATCAGTGAAAGGGCCCAGCGGCACACTGAAGCTTTCTTT

J: TRBJ1-2
D: TRBD1
V: TRBV18
size: NA
CDR3: CASSPRGRQWGYTF
DNA: TGTGCCAGCTCACCGAGGGGGCGACAGTGGGGCTACACCTTC

J: TRBJ1-1
D: NA
V: TRBV28
size: NA
CDR3: CATSGVMNTEAFF
DNA: TGTGCCACCTCGGGGGTTATGAACACTGAAGCTTTCTTT

J: TRBJ1-1
D: NA
V: TRBV11-3
size: NA
CDR3: CASSLYMGTEAFF
DNA: TGTGCCAGCAGCTTATATATGGGCACTGAAGCTTTCTTT

J: TRBJ1-1
D: NA
V: TRBV27
size: NA
CDR3: CASGRGMNTEAFF
DNA: TGTGCCAGCGGTAGGGGGATGAACACTGAAGCTTTCTTT

J: TRBJ2-7
D: NA
V: TRBV28
size: NA
CDR3: CASRGELTPSSEQYF
DNA: TGTGCCAGCAGGGGCGAGCTTACTCCATCTTCGGAGCAGTACTTC

J: TRBJ1-1
D: NA
V: TRBV9
size: NA
CDR3: CASSVTLGGMNTEAFF
DNA: TGTGCCAGCAGCGTGACCTTAGGTGGGATGAACACTGAAGCTTTCTTT

J: TRBJ2-1
D: NA
V: TRBV29-1
size: NA
CDR3: CSVSQGLEVLNEQFF
DNA: TGCAGCGTGTCACAGGGCCTCGAGGTCCTTAATGAGCAGTTCTTC

J: TRBJ2-1
D: TRBD1
V: TRBV7-8
size: NA
CDR3: CASIILGTVYNEQFF
DNA: TGTGCCAGCATCATCCTAGGGACAGTTTACAATGAGCAGTTCTTC

J: TRBJ1-1
D: TRBD1
V: TRBV5-6
size: NA
CDR3: CASSLSGQGNTEAFF
DNA: TGTGCCAGCAGCTTGTCGGGACAGGGAAACACTGAAGCTTTCTTT

J: TRBJ2-7
D: NA
V: TRBV29-1
size: NA
CDR3: CSAETGQSYEQYF
DNA: TGCAGCGCCGAAACGGGACAATCCTACGAGCAGTACTTC

J: TRBJ1-5
D: TRBD1
V: TRBV6-6
size: NA
CDR3: CASSYSRDRMDQPQHF
DNA: TGTGCCAGCAGTTACTCCAGGGACAGAATGGATCAGCCCCAGCATTTT

J: TRBJ1-5
D: NA
V: TRBV6-6
size: NA
CDR3: CASSSPGSNQPQHF
DNA: TGTGCCAGCAGCTCTCCCGGTAGCAATCAGCCCCAGCATTTT

J: TRBJ2-7
D: TRBD1
V: TRBV27
size: many
CDR3: CASSSGTGYKQYF
DNA: TGTGCCAGCAGTTCCGGGACAGGGTACAAGCAGTACTTC

J: TRBJ2-7
D: TRBD1
V: TRBV5-6
size: NA
CDR3: CASSWDRTYEQYF
DNA: TGTGCCAGCAGCTGGGACAGAACCTACGAGCAGTACTTC

J: TRBJ1-4
D: NA
V: TRBV6-1
size: NA
CDR3: CASSAPRIGFGEKLFF
DNA: TGTGCCAGCAGTGCGCCAAGAATCGGTTTCGGTGAAAAACTGTTTTTT

J: TRBJ1-3
D: NA
V: TRBV13
size: NA
CDR3: CASSLAPELDTLSSGNTIYF
DNA: TGTGCCAGCAGCTTAGCCCCCGAACTAGACACATTGAGCTCTGGAAACACCATATATTTT

J: TRBJ2-7
D: NA
V: TRBV2
size: NA
CDR3: CAAQDSYEQYF
DNA: TGTGCCGCCCAGGACAGCTACGAGCAGTACTTC

J: TRBJ2-1
D: NA
V: TRBV13
size: NA
CDR3: CASSRQTENEQFF
DNA: TGTGCCAGCAGCCGCCAGACAGAGAATGAGCAGTTCTTC

J: TRBJ1-4
D: TRBD1
V: TRBV11-3
size: NA
CDR3: CASSPGTGDNEKLFF
DNA: TGTGCCAGCAGCCCTGGGACAGGGGATAATGAAAAACTGTTTTTT

J: TRBJ2-1
D: NA
V: TRBV4-1
size: NA
CDR3: CASSPSSPSYNEQFF
DNA: TGCGCCAGCAGCCCCTCATCGCCCTCCTACAATGAGCAGTTCTTC

J: TRBJ2-1
D: NA
V: TRBV11-2
size: once
CDR3: CASSSAAKGYNEQFF
DNA: TGTGCCAGCAGCTCTGCGGCGAAGGGTTATAATGAGCAGTTCTTC

J: TRBJ2-7
D: NA
V: TRBV2
size: once
CDR3: CASSGTNYEQYF
DNA: TGTGCCTCTTCAGGGACCAATTACGAGCAGTACTTC

J: TRBJ1-5
D: NA
V: TRBV2
size: NA
CDR3: CASRATGWADPSNNQPQHF
DNA: TGTGCCAGCAGGGCCACGGGGTGGGCGGATCCCTCGAACAATCAGCCCCAGCATTTT

J: TRBJ1-3
D: NA
V: TRBV13
size: NA
CDR3: CASSLSGDGFSGNTIYF
DNA: TGTGCCAGCAGCTTATCAGGAGACGGCTTCTCTGGAAACACCATATATTTT

J: TRBJ2-1
D: NA
V: TRBV18
size: once
CDR3: CASSPGGMVEQFF
DNA: TGTGCCAGCTCACCAGGGGGCATGGTTGAGCAGTTCTTC

J: TRBJ2-1
D: NA
V: TRBV7-2
size: NA
CDR3: CASGWAGTEQFF
DNA: TGTGCCAGCGGCTGGGCCGGGACAGAGCAGTTCTTC

J: TRBJ1-1
D: NA
V: TRBV6-6
size: once
CDR3: CASSSPRGNTEAFF
DNA: TGTGCCAGCAGTTCGCCCAGGGGAAACACTGAAGCTTTCTTT

J: TRBJ1-1
D: NA
V: TRBV7-9
size: NA
CDR3: CASSLTVMNTEAFF
DNA: TGTGCCAGCAGCTTGACAGTAATGAACACTGAAGCTTTCTTT

J: TRBJ1-3
D: NA
V: TRBV6-4
size: NA
CDR3: CASSDPPIYF
DNA: TGTGCCAGCAGTGACCCTCCCATATATTTT

J: TRBJ2-7
D: TRBD1
V: TRBV5-6
size: NA
CDR3: CASSLTWTGAPYEQYF
DNA: TGTGCCAGCAGCTTGACTTGGACAGGGGCCCCCTACGAGCAGTACTTC

J: TRBJ2-7
D: TRBD2
V: TRBV27
size: NA
CDR3: CASSSGDTYEQYF
DNA: TGTGCCAGCAGTAGCGGGGATACCTACGAGCAGTACTTC

J: TRBJ1-2
D: NA
V: TRBV28
size: NA
CDR3: CASSLESNYGYTF
DNA: TGTGCCAGCAGTTTGGAGAGTAACTATGGCTACACCTTC

J: TRBJ2-3
D: NA
V: TRBV27
size: NA
CDR3: CASSRRGRSTDTQYF
DNA: TGTGCCAGCAGTCGCCGTGGCAGAAGCACAGATACGCAGTATTTT

J: TRBJ2-2
D: TRBD1
V: TRBV6-4
size: once
CDR3: CASSDTRTGPRSGELFF
DNA: TGTGCCAGCAGTGACACTCGGACAGGACCTAGGTCCGGGGAGCTGTTTTTT

J: TRBJ2-7
D: TRBD1
V: TRBV7-3
size: NA
CDR3: CASSSDRDPHEQYF
DNA: TGTGCCAGCAGCTCAGACAGGGACCCCCACGAGCAGTACTTC

J: TRBJ1-1
D: TRBD1
V: TRBV19
size: NA
CDR3: CASSLTGGYTEAFF
DNA: TGTGCCAGTAGTTTGACAGGGGGCTACACTGAAGCTTTCTTT

J: TRBJ2-5
D: TRBD2
V: TRBV10-3
size: NA
CDR3: CAISESGSSGGAKEETQYF
DNA: TGTGCCATCAGTGAGTCGGGGTCTAGCGGGGGGGCAAAAGAAGAGACCCAGTACTTC

J: TRBJ1-3
D: NA
V: TRBV6-5
size: NA
CDR3: CASRSLSSSGNTIYF
DNA: TGTGCCAGCAGATCCCTGTCCAGCTCTGGAAACACCATATATTTT

J: TRBJ2-7
D: NA
V: TRBV5-4
size: NA
CDR3: CASRGSTTYEQYF
DNA: TGTGCCAGCAGGGGATCGACTACGTACGAGCAGTACTTC

J: TRBJ2-2
D: NA
V: TRBV7-8
size: NA
CDR3: CASSLVGDTGELFF
DNA: TGTGCCAGCAGCTTAGTAGGGGACACCGGGGAGCTGTTTTTT

J: TRBJ2-2
D: NA
V: TRBV6-6
size: NA
CDR3: CATWFSGELFF
DNA: TGTGCCACCTGGTTTTCCGGGGAGCTGTTTTTT

J: TRBJ2-3
D: NA
V: TRBV13
size: NA
CDR3: CASSLGGRGGPTDTQYF
DNA: TGTGCCAGCAGCTTAGGCGGTCGAGGCGGTCCCACAGATACGCAGTATTTT

J: TRBJ2-7
D: NA
V: TRBV6-6
size: NA
CDR3: CASSYSGDKPYEQYF
DNA: TGTGCCAGCAGTTACTCGGGAGACAAGCCCTACGAGCAGTACTTC

J: TRBJ2-1
D: TRBD1
V: TRBV2
size: NA
CDR3: CASSPPGQGDNEQFF
DNA: TGTGCCAGCAGTCCTCCGGGACAGGGGGACAATGAGCAGTTCTTC

J: TRBJ1-6
D: NA
V: TRBV5-6
size: NA
CDR3: CASSLGLNSPLHF
DNA: TGTGCCAGCAGTCTCGGACTCAATTCACCCCTCCACTTT

J: TRBJ1-5
D: NA
V: TRBV7-9
size: NA
CDR3: CASSLGPQPQHF
DNA: TGTGCCAGCAGCTTAGGACCTCAGCCCCAGCATTTT

J: TRBJ1-5
D: NA
V: TRBV2
size: few
CDR3: CASRVGGSNQPQHF
DNA: TGTGCCAGCAGGGTAGGGGGTAGCAATCAGCCCCAGCATTTT

J: TRBJ2-7
D: NA
V: TRBV11-2
size: once
CDR3: CASGDSSYEQYF
DNA: TGTGCCAGCGGGGATAGCTCCTACGAGCAGTACTTC

J: TRBJ2-5
D: TRBD2
V: TRBV7-2
size: NA
CDR3: CASPKEGERGDYQETQYF
DNA: TGTGCCAGCCCTAAGGAGGGGGAGCGGGGGGACTACCAAGAGACCCAGTACTTC

J: TRBJ1-4
D: NA
V: TRBV5-4
size: NA
CDR3: CASSPYLGLTNEKLFF
DNA: TGTGCCAGCAGCCCTTATTTGGGGCTAACTAATGAAAAACTGTTTTTT

J: TRBJ1-4
D: NA
V: TRBV4-3
size: NA
CDR3: CASSQDRGLYNEKLFF
DNA: TGCGCCAGCAGCCAAGATCGGGGGCTTTATAATGAAAAACTGTTTTTT